The subject of this entry is one TCR beta chain. The sample originates from a study of OX40 agonist ivuxolimab in advanced cancers. Study summary: Patients assigned to dose escalation were diagnosed with hepatocellular carcinoma, melanoma, renal cell or head and neck cancer.

Repertoires were generated with immunoSEQ multiplex PCR, while TCRdb's copy carries only in-frame clones and drops some. Of about 24,000 clones listed, 84% are singletons. V dropped 6 bases and J dropped 2 bases, with 16 bases sitting between them. Per the germline V gene, CDR1 is KGHSH and CDR2 is LQKENI. This CDR3 comprises 15 residues. A history of autoimmune disease or systemic immunosuppression excluded patients. Sample: CD4+ or CD8+ T cells sorted from blood, taken in a trial of the OX40 agonist ivuxolimab. This TCR was recovered from an adult with an advanced solid tumor such as melanoma, head and neck, liver or kidney cancer. The chain uses TRBV18 and TRBJ1-2; D not resolved. In DNA form, the CDR3 reads TGTGCCAGCTCCTCCGAGGCTGGCCCCAACTATGGCTACACCTTC. Translated, it gives CASSSEAGPNYGYTF.